Below are 30 T cell receptor beta chains sequenced from a single sample in a study of T cell responses to AZD1222 COVID-19 vaccine (dated by TCRdb to 2020 to 2023). Explained via the paper, the time point label denotes: about 28 days (+/-7) after the second vaccine dose. Library method: the immunoSEQ multiplex PCR assay. The table comes from immuneACCESS by way of TCRdb, which keeps in-frame sequences with V and J called. Part of the clones is missing from these tables; in studies checked, under half for an unresolved V gene and the rest for unknown reasons. The sample table records 120,000 to 150,000 clones; roughly 90% of these occur just once. The ten most abundant clones make up 1.5% to 2% of the sample. The input for sequencing was peripheral blood, taken 28 days after the second AZD1222 dose. These receptors were collected from an adult who received the AZD1222 COVID-19 vaccine.

The V gene is TRBV6-6, the J gene TRBJ1-2; D gene ambiguous. Trimming left V 6 bases short and J 7 bases short, with 9 bases between. CDR3 length: 11 residues. Germline-derived CDR1 and CDR2 are MNHNY and SVGAGI (reference sequence). CDR3 in DNA: TGTGCCAGCAGGAACTCCTTTGGCTACACCTTC. Translation: CASRNSFGYTF.

The chain employs TRBV11-2 and TRBJ2-1, with TRBD1 identical over 11 bases. J lost 2 bases, V lost 6 bases, and 3 bases had no gene match. CDR1 and CDR2 from the germline V gene are SGHAT and FQNNGV. The CDR3 has 15 residues. The CDR3 DNA is TGTGCCAGCAGATCGGACAGGGGGCCCTACAATGAGCAGTTCTTC. Translated, it gives CASRSDRGPYNEQFF.

This clone was counted once. CDR3 residues: CAWSHLIGSYEQYF. CDR3 sequence (DNA): TGTGCCTGGAGTCACTTGATCGGGAGCTACGAGCAGTACTTC. J is TRBJ2-7 and V is TRBV30; D might be TRBD2 (6 bases). This CDR3 is 14 amino acids long. V dropped 2 bases and J dropped 3 bases, with 14 bases sitting between them. Germline V gene data show CDR1 as GTSNPN and CDR2 as SVGIG (reference sequence).

This rearrangement joins TRBV30 to TRBJ1-1; 8 bases align to TRBD1. V shed 0 bases, J shed 6 bases, and the junction held 3 bases outside the gene matches. Germline values: CDR1 GTSNPN, CDR2 SVGIG (reference sequence). The CDR3 is 13 amino acids. Here the CDR3 DNA reads TGTGCCTGGAGTGTACAGGACAGGGCTGAAGCTTTCTTT. Translating gives CAWSVQDRAEAFF.

The chain couples TRBV7-8 to TRBJ2-1, with D uncertain. Germline V lookup: CDR1 SGHVS, CDR2 FQNEAQ. V shed 2 bases and J shed 8 bases, with 19 bases lying between them. This CDR3 region has 16 residues. In DNA, the CDR3 is TGTGCCAGCAGCTTACTCCCACTGGCACCAACCGATGAGCAGTTCTTC. It yields the protein CASSLLPLAPTDEQFF.

The chain joins TRBV7-3 to TRBJ1-1; D possibly corresponds to TRBD1 (6 bases). Trimming took off 6 bases at V and 5 bases at J, with 13 bases between the two ends. The CDR3 has 13 amino acids. The germline V gene encodes CDR1 SGHTA and CDR2 FQGTGA. The CDR3 DNA follows: TGTGCCAGCAGTCCATCAGGGGTTACTGAAGCTTTCTTT. Its translation is CASSPSGVTEAFF.

This sequence joins TRBV4-1 and TRBJ2-1, with 9 bases that match TRBD1. The CDR3 spans 16 residues. CDR1 and CDR2 (germline): MGHRA, YSYEKL. Trimming took 1 base from V and 10 from J; bases not matched to a gene: 11. CDR3 region: CASSQVTGGPPVEQFF. In DNA, the CDR3 is TGCGCCAGCAGCCAAGTTACAGGGGGCCCCCCGGTCGAGCAGTTCTTC.

The J gene is TRBJ1-2, the V gene TRBV4-1; D ambiguous. Trimming shortened V by 0 bases and J by 4 bases, and 18 bases separated the two germline ends. The germline V gene encodes CDR1 MGHRA and CDR2 YSYEKL. This CDR3 spans 17 amino acids. In nucleotides, the CDR3 is TGCGCCAGCAGCCAAGAGAATTATGGAGGCGGGCTCTATGGCTACACCTTC. It is translated as CASSQENYGGGLYGYTF.

The rearrangement joins TRBV11-2 to TRBJ2-5, with 8 bases aligning to TRBD1. CDR3 size: 15 residues. V lost 1 base and J lost 9; bases outside the gene matches: 10. The germline V gene encodes CDR1 SGHAT and CDR2 FQNNGV. CDR3 in amino acids: CASSLGDRSTGAQYF. The CDR3 coding sequence is TGTGCCAGCAGCTTAGGGGACAGGTCGACAGGGGCCCAGTACTTC.

This clone occurred a few times. The rearrangement uses TRBV18 and TRBJ1-5; maybe TRBD1 (6 bases). The V end lost 2 bases, the J end lost 3 bases, and 11 bases lay between the germline ends. Germline CDR1 is KGHSH and CDR2 is LQKENI. This CDR3 comprises 15 residues. CDR3 loop: CASSPIQGDNQPQHF. CDR3 bases: TGTGCCAGCTCACCAATACAGGGTGACAATCAGCCCCAGCATTTT.

The chain has TRBV10-3 and TRBJ1-1; a possible D gene is TRBD1 (6 bases). Germline V lookup: CDR1 ENHRY, CDR2 SYGVKD. The CDR3 sequence is 12 residues long. V was trimmed by 0 bases and J by 11 bases, leaving 10 bases between them. CDR3 sequence (DNA): TGTGCCATCAGTGAGTCACGGGGGCAGGCTTTCTTT. This sequence encodes CAISESRGQAFF.

This rearrangement joins TRBV6-2 or TRBV6-3 to TRBJ2-5; D gene ambiguous. V dropped 2 bases and J dropped 9 bases, with 7 bases sitting between them. Germline lookup yields CDR1 MNHEY and CDR2 SVGEGT. The CDR3 spans 11 residues. CDR3 nucleotides: TGTGCCAGCAGTTACACCGACTCCCAGTACTTC. This encodes CASSYTDSQYF.

The J gene is TRBJ1-5, the V gene TRBV6-2 or TRBV6-3; no clear D. Per germline, CDR1 MNHEY and CDR2 SVGEGT. Trimming removed 0 bases from V and 0 bases from J, with 6 bases in between. CDR3 length equals 15 residues. CDR3 in DNA: TGTGCCAGCAGTTACTCCTGGGTTAGCAATCAGCCCCAGCATTTT. Its protein product is CASSYSWVSNQPQHF.

The chain carries TRBV29-1 and TRBJ1-2; no clear D. Germline loops: CDR1 SQVTM, CDR2 ANQGSEA. V was clipped by 3 bases and J by 2 bases, with 4 bases between them. The CDR3 sequence is 11 residues long. The CDR3 DNA is TGCAGCGTTGACCGGAACTATGGCTACACCTTC. This translates into CSVDRNYGYTF.

This clone appeared a single time. V is TRBV6-1 and J is TRBJ1-1, with unresolved D. Deletions cut 2 bases from V and 3 bases from J, with 13 bases between. The CDR3 has 15 amino acids. CDR1 and CDR2 (germline): MNHNS, SASEGT. The CDR3 here is CASSEQNNWYTEAFF. The CDR3 bases are TGTGCCAGCAGTGAACAGAACAATTGGTACACTGAAGCTTTCTTT.

V is TRBV29-1 and J is TRBJ2-5; 11 bases are a match to TRBD1. The CDR3 runs to 14 residues. CDR1 and CDR2 from the germline V gene are SQVTM and ANQGSEA. The junction had 6 bases not matched to a gene; V was cut back by 4 bases and J by 5 bases. CDR3 coding DNA: TGCAGCGTTGGGAGGGACAGGGGGTCGGAGACCCAGTACTTC. Protein product: CSVGRDRGSETQYF.

This clone showed up just once. The chain carries TRBV7-2 and TRBJ1-3; possible D gene TRBD1, 5 bases. V shed 0 bases and J shed 2 bases, with 8 bases lying between them. The CDR3 has 15 residues. Germline lookup yields CDR1 SGHTA and CDR2 FQGNSA. CDR3 sequence reads: CASSLALGAGNTIYF. DNA of the CDR3: TGTGCCAGCAGCTTAGCATTGGGGGCTGGAAACACCATATATTTT.

This chain connects TRBV6-2 or TRBV6-3 to TRBJ1-6; no firm D call. Deletions cut 6 bases from V and 7 bases from J, with 19 bases between. The CDR3 is 16 residues long. Germline values: CDR1 MNHEY, CDR2 SVGEGT. CDR3 bases: TGTGCCAGCAGGTACGGACCCCGGAGCGGCAATTCACCCCTCCACTTT. Translating it yields CASRYGPRSGNSPLHF.

The J gene is TRBJ2-2, the V gene TRBV28; D uncertain. Germline assignment: CDR1 MDHEN and CDR2 SYDVKM. Trimming cost V 2 bases and J 4 bases, with 11 bases left between them. The CDR3 has 15 residues. The CDR3 sequence: CASSLGSVGTGELFF. The CDR3 DNA sequence: TGTGCCAGCAGTTTAGGATCAGTCGGCACCGGGGAGCTGTTTTTT.

The chain is built from TRBV6-6 and TRBJ2-1; 9 bases align to TRBD2. Germline trimming cut 5 bases from V and 7 bases from J; bases unmatched to any gene: 21. CDR3 size: 19 residues. From germline, CDR1 is MNHNY and CDR2 SVGAGI (reference sequence). The CDR3 region has the DNA TGTGCCAGCAGTCCGAACCTCGATATATTTAGCGGGAGTTGGAATGAGCAGTTCTTC. It translates to CASSPNLDIFSGSWNEQFF.

The chain recombines TRBV2 with TRBJ2-7; D might be TRBD1 (6 bases). Between the trimmed V and J ends, which lost 4 bases and 2 bases, there was a span of 12 bases. This CDR3 comprises 14 residues. Germline V lookup: CDR1 SNHLY, CDR2 FYNNEI. CDR3 in amino acids: CASSGDTLTYEQYF. The CDR3 DNA follows: TGTGCCAGCAGTGGGGACACCTTAACCTACGAGCAGTACTTC.

The rearrangement links TRBV29-1 to TRBJ2-1; D is unresolved. Trimming pared 3 bases from V and 15 bases from J, leaving 18 bases between. This CDR3 is 12 amino acids long. Germline assignment: CDR1 SQVTM and CDR2 ANQGSEA. This CDR3 is CSVEETGMEGFF. The CDR3 DNA is TGCAGCGTTGAGGAAACCGGCATGGAAGGGTTCTTC.

This chain connects TRBV28 to TRBJ1-2; possibly TRBD1 for D (5 bases). CDR1 and CDR2 from the germline V gene are MDHEN and SYDVKM. Between the trimmed V and J ends, which lost 6 bases and 7 bases, there was a span of 15 bases. This CDR3 has 13 amino acids. The DNA of the CDR3 is TGTGCCAGCAGAAGACAGACCATTGGTGGCTACACCTTC. Protein sequence: CASRRQTIGGYTF.

The gene calls are TRBV11-2 and TRBJ2-5, with 14 bases matching TRBD2. CDR3 length: 16 amino acids. Losses at the gene ends were 5 bases for V and 6 bases for J; bases not matched to a gene: 8. The germline V gene has CDR1 SGHAT and CDR2 FQNNGV. This CDR3 reads CASSPTSGRAGKTQYF. Here the CDR3 DNA reads TGTGCCAGCAGCCCGACTAGCGGGAGGGCCGGAAAGACCCAGTACTTC.

The chain recombines TRBV19 with TRBJ1-1; possible D gene TRBD1, 5 bases. With 1 base removed from V and 0 bases from J, the gap between germline ends came to 9 bases. Germline CDR1 and CDR2: LNHDA and SQIVND (reference sequence). This CDR3 comprises 15 residues. The CDR3 loop reads CASSIAQGLNTEAFF. The CDR3 region has the DNA TGTGCCAGTAGTATAGCCCAGGGATTGAACACTGAAGCTTTCTTT.

V gene TRBV28 combines with J gene TRBJ2-3; 8 bases fit TRBD1. Germline V lookup: CDR1 MDHEN, CDR2 SYDVKM. The length of the CDR3 is 16 residues. V gave up 2 bases and J gave up 7 bases; unmatched junction bases: 11. The CDR3: CASSLDGAGGVNTQYF. DNA of the CDR3: TGTGCCAGCAGTTTAGATGGCGCAGGGGGCGTGAATACGCAGTATTTT.

This clone was seen a handful of times. The rearrangement links TRBV29-1 to TRBJ2-2; TRBD2 matches at 8 bases. The trim removed 3 bases at V and 3 bases at J, leaving 6 bases unmatched. The CDR3 contains 15 residues. Germline loops: CDR1 SQVTM, CDR2 ANQGSEA. In nucleotides, the CDR3 is TGCAGCGTTGAGGGTCCTAGCGGGCACACCGGGGAGCTGTTTTTT. Protein product: CSVEGPSGHTGELFF.

This sequence joins TRBV30 and TRBJ1-2, with 9 bases that match TRBD1. CDR3 length: 18 residues. Germline V CDR1 and CDR2: GTSNPN, SVGIG (reference sequence). V dropped 7 bases and J dropped 4; count of bases not matched to a gene: 22. The DNA for the CDR3 is TGTGCCTACAAACGTCGTGGGACAGGGAATGTGGGCGGCTATGGCTACACCTTC. Protein: CAYKRRGTGNVGGYGYTF.

The count of this clone is one. CDR3 in DNA: TGTGCCAGCTCACCCGAGGATGCTCTCTACAATGAGCAGTTCTTC. Translated, it gives CASSPEDALYNEQFF. The V call is TRBV18, the J call TRBJ2-1; D gene ambiguous. The CDR3 extends over 15 amino acids. The germline gives CDR1 KGHSH, CDR2 LQKENI. Trimming removed 3 bases at V and 3 bases at J, with 12 bases between.

The rearrangement links TRBV10-3 to TRBJ2-7, with 11 nucleotides matching TRBD1. CDR3 length: 17 residues. Germline V gene data show CDR1 as ENHRY and CDR2 as SYGVKD. V was pared by 0 bases and J by 3 bases, with 7 bases of the junction left unmatched. CDR3 nucleotide sequence: TGTGCCATCAGTGAGTCTGTGGGACAGGGGGTGTTCTACGAGCAGTACTTC. It encodes CAISESVGQGVFYEQYF.